The rows below give T cell receptor beta chains drawn from one sample of a study of PD-L1 blockade in urothelial cancer. Some clones are missing from TCRdb's copy, which holds only in-frame ones; the method was immunoSEQ multiplex PCR. The sample has under 85,000 clones, around 90% seen once. The source was PBMCs, collected around atezolizumab (anti-PD-L1) treatment. The receptors come from an elderly woman with urothelial cancer. Each CDR3 is given with its conserved first and last residue.

v_call: TRBV19
j_call: TRBJ1-5
cdr3_aa: CASMGTGSRVEPQHF

v_call: TRBV7-3
j_call: TRBJ1-2
cdr3_aa: CASSPGGGQGSYGYTF

v_call: TRBV5-1
j_call: TRBJ2-2
cdr3_aa: CASSLAQGDTGELFF

v_call: TRBV6-5
j_call: TRBJ2-2
cdr3_aa: CASSTLAEYTGELFF

v_call: TRBV7-8
j_call: TRBJ1-5
cdr3_aa: CASSVTGTGNQPQHF

v_call: TRBV6-4
j_call: TRBJ2-2
cdr3_aa: CASEEGNTGELFF

v_call: TRBV6-4
j_call: TRBJ2-7
cdr3_aa: CASSLAGGPSFYEQYF

v_call: TRBV29-1
j_call: TRBJ2-2
cdr3_aa: CSGTENTGELFF

v_call: TRBV28
j_call: TRBJ1-4
cdr3_aa: CASSSPGRVSEKLFF

v_call: TRBV5-1
j_call: TRBJ2-3
cdr3_aa: CASSTGTSGTSTDTQYF

v_call: TRBV28
j_call: TRBJ1-2
cdr3_aa: CASSPYRPSGGGYTF

v_call: TRBV30
j_call: TRBJ2-1
cdr3_aa: CAWSGLAGYNEQFF

v_call: TRBV2
j_call: TRBJ2-5
cdr3_aa: CASSSYRTLRETQYF

v_call: TRBV9
j_call: TRBJ1-3
cdr3_aa: CASSVASAGRGNTIYF

v_call: TRBV2
j_call: TRBJ2-1
cdr3_aa: CASTTPRGDNEQFF

v_call: TRBV28
j_call: TRBJ1-2
cdr3_aa: CASNRGANYGYTF

v_call: TRBV9
j_call: TRBJ2-5
cdr3_aa: CASSVGGGRYLQETQYF

v_call: TRBV18
j_call: TRBJ2-7
cdr3_aa: CASSPGELLYEQYF

v_call: TRBV27
j_call: TRBJ2-4
cdr3_aa: CASSSTVKNIQYF

v_call: TRBV4-1
j_call: TRBJ2-7
cdr3_aa: CASSLRAGGYEQYF

v_call: TRBV27
j_call: TRBJ1-2
cdr3_aa: CASSLNRVDGYTF

v_call: TRBV19
j_call: TRBJ2-1
cdr3_aa: CASNTGSQGEQFF

v_call: TRBV7-3
j_call: TRBJ2-2
cdr3_aa: CASSLGTGAGELFF

v_call: TRBV5-1
j_call: TRBJ2-5
cdr3_aa: CASSLAAGGLQETQYF

v_call: TRBV27
j_call: TRBJ2-7
cdr3_aa: CASSHRLAGGNEQYF

v_call: TRBV7-2
j_call: TRBJ2-5
cdr3_aa: CASSLGTTKETQYF

v_call: TRBV11-2
j_call: TRBJ1-5
cdr3_aa: CASSLTRVDQPQHF

v_call: TRBV27
j_call: TRBJ2-1
cdr3_aa: CASSLQPRGSSYNEQFF

v_call: TRBV7-6
j_call: TRBJ1-5
cdr3_aa: CASSARGQGPQPQHF

v_call: TRBV15
j_call: TRBJ2-7
cdr3_aa: CATSSDRGSFEQYF

v_call: TRBV2
j_call: TRBJ1-1
cdr3_aa: CASSAPLGQLNTEAFF

v_call: TRBV9
j_call: TRBJ1-2
cdr3_aa: CASSPPGQAYGYTF

v_call: TRBV28
j_call: TRBJ2-1
cdr3_aa: CASSDQGLTMSYKFF

v_call: TRBV11-3
j_call: TRBJ2-3
cdr3_aa: CASSSGLAGGTDTQYF

v_call: TRBV6-1
j_call: TRBJ1-5
cdr3_aa: CASSLVGGNQPQHF

v_call: TRBV5-8
j_call: TRBJ2-7
cdr3_aa: CASSFLAVSYEQYF